A single T cell receptor (beta chain) is shown here with its context. This sample is part of a study of shared clonotypes between healthy human individuals. Study-level background: The plates for each donor numbered three CD4 naive, three CD4 memory, two CD8 naive and one CD8 memory.

The CDR3 sequence is 11 residues long. V was shortened by 4 bases and J by 5 bases, with 5 bases between the two germline ends. CDR1 is MNHNY, CDR2 SVGAGI, per germline (reference sequence). Method: immunoSEQ multiplex PCR; TCRdb's copy keeps in-frame clones and lacks some. In the table there are roughly 2,300,000 clones, about 90% of which are singletons. Specimen: naive CD4+ T cells from PBMCs. The subset is: CD45RA+ positively selected. This sequence originates from a man in his late teens or twenties in good health. Some clones in this sample may be carry-over from other donors' samples. The chain has TRBV6-6 and TRBJ1-2; no clear D. The CDR3 sequence is CASSSAYGYTF. Written as DNA, the CDR3 is TGTGCCAGCAGTTCCGCGTATGGCTACACCTTC.